The subject of this entry is one T cell receptor beta chain. The target antigen is unknown. Beta-chain TCR cDNA was generated via 5'RACE template switching with UMIs. No DNA is given; TCRdb re-called the 5' RACE reads and lists each CDR3 protein once. This table holds roughly 180,000 distinct CDR3 sequences. The data are from a study of T cells expressing NK-cell markers. Across the whole study: The TCR beta repertoires were obtained from sorted CD3+CD56+NKG2C+, CD3+CD56+NKG2C- and CD3+CD56-NKG2C+ T cells. Overall study findings and caveats: In about 6 donors, dominant CD3+CD56+NKG2C+ clonotypes ranked among the top 10 CD8+ clonotypes.

Germline CDR1 reads DFQATT; CDR2 reads SNEGSKA (reference sequence). The CDR3 sequence is 13 residues long. Sequencing was performed on blood T cells: a sorted CD56 or NKG2C T cell subset, CD4+ or CD8+ T cells, or bulk PBMC T cells (not recorded which). This TCR was sampled from a woman aged 18 to 75 in good health. The chain links TRBV20-1 to TRBJ1-1; lacking DNA, the TRBD1 call made by TCRdb goes unchecked. CDR3: CSAKQGLNTEAFF.